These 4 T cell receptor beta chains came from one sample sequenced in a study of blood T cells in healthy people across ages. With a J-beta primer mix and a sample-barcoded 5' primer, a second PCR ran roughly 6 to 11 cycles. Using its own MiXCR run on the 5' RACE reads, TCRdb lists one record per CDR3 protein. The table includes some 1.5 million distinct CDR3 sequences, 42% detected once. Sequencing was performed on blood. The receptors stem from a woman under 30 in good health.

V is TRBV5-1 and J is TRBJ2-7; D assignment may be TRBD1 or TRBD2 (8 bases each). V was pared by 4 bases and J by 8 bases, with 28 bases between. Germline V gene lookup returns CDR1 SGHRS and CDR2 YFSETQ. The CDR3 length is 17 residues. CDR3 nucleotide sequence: TGCGCCAGCAGCGACGGACTAGCAACTGGTAACAGGGGGAAGCAGTACTTC. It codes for CASSDGLATGNRGKQYF.

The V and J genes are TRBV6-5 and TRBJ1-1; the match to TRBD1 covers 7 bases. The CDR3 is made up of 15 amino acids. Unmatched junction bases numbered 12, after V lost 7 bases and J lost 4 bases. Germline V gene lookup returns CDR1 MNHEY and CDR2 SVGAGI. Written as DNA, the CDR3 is TGTGCCAGCATCCCGAAAAGGGGGCGCGGCACTGAAGCTTTCTTT. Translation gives CASIPKRGRGTEAFF.

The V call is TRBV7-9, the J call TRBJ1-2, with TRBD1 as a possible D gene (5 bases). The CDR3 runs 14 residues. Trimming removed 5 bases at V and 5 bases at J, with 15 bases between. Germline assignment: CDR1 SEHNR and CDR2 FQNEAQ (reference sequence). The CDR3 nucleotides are TGTGCCAGCAGCGGGGTAGGGGAAGCGTATGGCTACACCTTC. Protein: CASSGVGEAYGYTF.

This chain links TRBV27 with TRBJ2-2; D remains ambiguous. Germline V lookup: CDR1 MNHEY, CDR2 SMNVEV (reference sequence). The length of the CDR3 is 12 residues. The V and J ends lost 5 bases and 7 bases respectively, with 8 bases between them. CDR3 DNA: TGTGCCAGCAGTCCTCCCGTCGGGGAGCTGTTTTTT. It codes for CASSPPVGELFF.